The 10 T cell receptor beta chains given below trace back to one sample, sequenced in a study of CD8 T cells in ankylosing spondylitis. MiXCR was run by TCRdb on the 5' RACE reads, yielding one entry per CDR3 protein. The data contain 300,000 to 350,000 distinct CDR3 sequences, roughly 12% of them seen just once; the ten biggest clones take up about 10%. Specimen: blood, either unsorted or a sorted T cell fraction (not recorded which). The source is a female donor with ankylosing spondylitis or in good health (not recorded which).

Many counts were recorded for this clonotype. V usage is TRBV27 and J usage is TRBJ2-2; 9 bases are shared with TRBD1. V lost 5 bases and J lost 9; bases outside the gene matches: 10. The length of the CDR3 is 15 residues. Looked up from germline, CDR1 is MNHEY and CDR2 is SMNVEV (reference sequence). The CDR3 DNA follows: TGTGCCAGCAGTCGCTCAGGACAGGGGCTTCGGGAGCTGTTTTTT. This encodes CASSRSGQGLRELFF.

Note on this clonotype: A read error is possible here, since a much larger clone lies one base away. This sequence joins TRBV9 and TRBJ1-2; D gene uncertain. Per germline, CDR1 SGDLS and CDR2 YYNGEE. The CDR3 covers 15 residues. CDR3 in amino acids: CASSAPGSQFYGDTF. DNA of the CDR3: TGTGCCAGCAGCGCCCCAGGCAGCCAGTTCTATGGCGACACCTTC.

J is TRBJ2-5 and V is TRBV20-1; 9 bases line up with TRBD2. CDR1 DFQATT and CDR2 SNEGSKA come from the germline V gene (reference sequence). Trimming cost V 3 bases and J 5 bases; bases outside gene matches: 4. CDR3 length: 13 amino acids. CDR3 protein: CSASILAGETQYF. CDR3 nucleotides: TGCAGTGCTAGTATTCTAGCGGGGGAGACCCAGTACTTC.

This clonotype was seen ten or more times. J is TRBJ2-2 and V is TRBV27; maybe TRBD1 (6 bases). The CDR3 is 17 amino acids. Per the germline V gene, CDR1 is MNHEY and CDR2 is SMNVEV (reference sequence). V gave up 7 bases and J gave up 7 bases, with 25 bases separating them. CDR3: CASTHMPTRLGGGELFF. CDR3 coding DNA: TGTGCCAGCACCCATATGCCTACTAGGCTAGGGGGCGGGGAGCTGTTTTTT.

Here the CDR3 DNA reads TGTGCCAGCAGTGGCAGGGGGGCCAATCAGCCCCAGCATTTT. Translating gives CASSGRGANQPQHF. The chain carries TRBV2 and TRBJ1-5; 7 nucleotides match TRBD1. Germline loops: CDR1 SNHLY, CDR2 FYNNEI. Trimming at V came to 4 bases and at J to 3 bases, leaving 3 bases not matched to a gene. This CDR3 comprises 14 residues.

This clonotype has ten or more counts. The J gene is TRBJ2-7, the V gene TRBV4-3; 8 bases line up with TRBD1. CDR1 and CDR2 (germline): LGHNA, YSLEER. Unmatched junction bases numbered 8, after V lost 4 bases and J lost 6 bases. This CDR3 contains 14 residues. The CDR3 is CASSPTGQGGEQYF. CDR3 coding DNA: TGCGCCAGCAGCCCGACTGGACAGGGCGGCGAGCAGTACTTC.

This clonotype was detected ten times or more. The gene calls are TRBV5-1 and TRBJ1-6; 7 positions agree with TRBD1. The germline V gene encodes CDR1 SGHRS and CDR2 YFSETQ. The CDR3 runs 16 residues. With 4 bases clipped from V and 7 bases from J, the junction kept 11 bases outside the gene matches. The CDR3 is CASSLMPGQLNSPLHF. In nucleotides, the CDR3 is TGCGCCAGCAGCCTAATGCCGGGACAGTTAAATTCACCCCTCCACTTT.

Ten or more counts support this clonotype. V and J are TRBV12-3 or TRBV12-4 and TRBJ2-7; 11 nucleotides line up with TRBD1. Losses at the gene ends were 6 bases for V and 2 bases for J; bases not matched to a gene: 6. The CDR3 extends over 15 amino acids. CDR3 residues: CASSSKGQGAYEQYF. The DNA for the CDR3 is TGTGCCAGCAGCAGTAAGGGACAGGGGGCCTACGAGCAGTACTTC.

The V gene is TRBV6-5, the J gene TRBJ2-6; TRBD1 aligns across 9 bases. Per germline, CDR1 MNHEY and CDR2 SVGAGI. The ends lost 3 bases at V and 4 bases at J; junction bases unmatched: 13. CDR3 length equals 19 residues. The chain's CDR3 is CASSYRGGQGISGANVLTF. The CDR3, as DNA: TGTGCCAGCAGTTATAGAGGAGGACAGGGGATATCGGGGGCCAACGTCCTGACTTTC.

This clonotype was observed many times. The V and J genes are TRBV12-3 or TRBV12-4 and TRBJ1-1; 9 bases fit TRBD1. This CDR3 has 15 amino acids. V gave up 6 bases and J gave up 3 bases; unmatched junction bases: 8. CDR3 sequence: CASRASGQGHTEAFF. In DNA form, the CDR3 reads TGTGCCAGCAGGGCCTCGGGACAGGGACACACTGAAGCTTTCTTT.